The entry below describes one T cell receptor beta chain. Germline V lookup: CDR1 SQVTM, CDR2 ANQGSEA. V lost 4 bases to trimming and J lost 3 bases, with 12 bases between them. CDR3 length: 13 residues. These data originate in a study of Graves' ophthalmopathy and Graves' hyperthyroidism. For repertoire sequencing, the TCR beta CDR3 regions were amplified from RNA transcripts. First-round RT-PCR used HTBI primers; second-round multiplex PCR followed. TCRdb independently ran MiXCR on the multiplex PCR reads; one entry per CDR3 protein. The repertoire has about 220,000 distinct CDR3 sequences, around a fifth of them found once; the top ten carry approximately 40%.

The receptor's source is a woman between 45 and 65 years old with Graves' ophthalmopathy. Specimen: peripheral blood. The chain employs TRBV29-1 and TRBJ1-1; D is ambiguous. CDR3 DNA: TGCAGCGTTGGGACCCCCGAGGACACTGAAGCTTTCTTT. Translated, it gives CSVGTPEDTEAFF.